A single TCR beta chain is shown here with its context. CDR3 and TCR beta VDJ profiling relied on genomic DNA as the template. One entry per CDR3 protein, called by TCRdb with MiXCR from the reads. Of around 130,000 distinct CDR3 sequences listed, 45% to 60% are singletons. The CDR3 has 16 residues. Germline CDR1 and CDR2: DFQATT and SNEGSKA (reference sequence). V dropped 3 bases and J dropped 6; count of bases not matched to a gene: 12. Sequenced patients had shown CD8+CD57+ cell expansion by flow cytometry. The data are from a study of CD8+CD57+ T cells in acquired aplastic anemia. Study-wide context: Sorted CD4+ plus CD8+ cells gave DNA averaging roughly 3 ug.

Sequenced input: sorted CD4+, CD8+, or CD8+CD57+ T cells (not recorded which) from PBMCs. This clonotype was sampled from a human donor with aplastic anemia. The V and J genes are TRBV20-1 and TRBJ2-7; 12 nucleotides line up with TRBD1. This CDR3 reads CSASLTGTGGTSEQYF. In DNA, the CDR3 is TGCAGTGCTAGCCTAACCGGGACAGGGGGCACATCCGAGCAGTACTTC.